This T cell receptor (beta chain) was identified during a study of blood T cell repertoires in COVID-19 (dated by TCRdb to the early 2020s). Broadly, across the study: Samples from collaborators originated in the United States, Italy and Spain and spanned both the acute and convalescent phases of COVID-19. Samples were obtained from the ongoing ImmuneRACE study (first 160 participants) and from approximately 1,200 subjects provided by 6 global collaborators. The dataset comprised deeply sampled blood TCRbeta repertoires from subjects exposed to, actively infected with, or recovered from COVID-19. Where available, HLA class I and class II types were taken from metadata supplied by the sample provider and were not determined by assay-based typing. The material from the prospective study consisted of cDNA or gDNA derived from T cells, B-cell-depleted T cells, or PBMCs. Sample metadata almost always included a de-identified subject ID, COVID-19 status, age in years and sex. The repertoires were released in a freely available public database meant as a resource for research on the immune response to SARS-CoV-2.

Whole blood was collected in K2EDTA tubes by collaborating institutions according to the institutions' own protocols. For TCRbeta analysis, collaborator samples were shipped as frozen whole blood, as isolated PBMCs, or as DNA extracted from either sample type. TCRbeta CDR3 regions were amplified from genomic DNA by means of the immunoSEQ Assay, a bias-controlled multiplex PCR. Processing in the source paper ran as follows. Within the assay, amplification of reference gene primers was used to estimate how many nucleated cells each sample contained. To quantify the absolute abundance of each unique TCRbeta CDR3 rearrangement, sequence reads were collapsed and filtered. For each sample, productive Simpson clonality was calculated as the square root of Simpson's diversity index over productive rearrangements. TCRdb re-hosts the immuneACCESS table, in-frame sequences only. Its copies lack some clones; in the studies checked, an unresolved V gene accounts for under half of them, and the cause for the rest is not known. V, J and clone size are taken as reported in that table, and D and trimming were inferred from the DNA itself. The table for this sample lists 200,000 to 250,000 clones; roughly 80% of them were counted only once. The top ten constitute approximately 20% of the sample.

To note about this clone: Its antigen remains unidentified. Base qualities are not recorded, but no much larger clone differs from it by a single base.

Study-wide conclusions, independent of this receptor: The amount of clinical and demographic metadata varied by source and participant and was provided uncurated.

Based on the germline V gene, the CDR1 and CDR2 sequences are KGHSH and LQKENI. From the cysteine up to the phenylalanine, the CDR3 has a length of 15 residues. CDR3 DNA is the only sequence kept; it has 45 bases, read in frame from the first base. V loses 4 bases of germline sequence and J loses 1 base, and the interval between the two ends is 13 bases. The sequence is built from TRBV18 and TRBJ2-5, and TRBD2 may be the D gene, going by 7 matching bases. The receptor comes from a man aged 30-40 years with active or convalescent COVID-19. The specimen was peripheral blood. The nucleotide sequence is given as TGTGCCAGCTCACGGGTCGGGGGGCTCCAAGAGACCCAGTACTTC. The encoded protein is CASSRVGGLQETQYF.